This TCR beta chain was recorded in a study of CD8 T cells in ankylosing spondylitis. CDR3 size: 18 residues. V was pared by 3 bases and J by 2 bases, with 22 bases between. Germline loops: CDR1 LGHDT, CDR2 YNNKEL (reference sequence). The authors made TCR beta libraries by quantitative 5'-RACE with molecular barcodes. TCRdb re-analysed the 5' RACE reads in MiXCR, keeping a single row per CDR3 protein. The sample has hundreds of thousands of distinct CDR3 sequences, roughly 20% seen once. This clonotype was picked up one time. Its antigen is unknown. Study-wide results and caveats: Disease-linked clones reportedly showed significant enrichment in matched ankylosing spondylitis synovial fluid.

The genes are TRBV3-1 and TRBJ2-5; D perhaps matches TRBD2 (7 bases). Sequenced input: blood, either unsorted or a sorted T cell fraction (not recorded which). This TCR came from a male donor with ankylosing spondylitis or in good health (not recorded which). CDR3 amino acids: CASSHPEAPEGGQETQYF. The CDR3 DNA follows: TGTGCCAGCAGCCATCCTGAGGCCCCCGAGGGGGGGCAAGAGACCCAGTACTTC.